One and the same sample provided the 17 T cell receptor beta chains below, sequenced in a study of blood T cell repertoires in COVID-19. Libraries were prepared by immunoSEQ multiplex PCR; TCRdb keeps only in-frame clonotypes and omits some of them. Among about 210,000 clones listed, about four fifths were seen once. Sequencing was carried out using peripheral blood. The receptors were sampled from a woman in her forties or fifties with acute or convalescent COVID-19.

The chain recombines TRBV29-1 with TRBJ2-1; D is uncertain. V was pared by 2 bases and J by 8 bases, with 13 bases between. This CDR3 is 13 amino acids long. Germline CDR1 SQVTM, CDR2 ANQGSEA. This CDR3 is CSVELRSGDEQFF. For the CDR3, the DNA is TGCAGCGTTGAACTCCGGAGTGGCGATGAGCAGTTCTTC.

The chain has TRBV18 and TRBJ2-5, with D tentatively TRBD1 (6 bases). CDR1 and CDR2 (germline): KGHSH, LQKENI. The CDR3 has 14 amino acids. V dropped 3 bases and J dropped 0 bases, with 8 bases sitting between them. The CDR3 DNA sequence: TGTGCCAGCTCACCCGGGACAAACCAAGAGACCCAGTACTTC. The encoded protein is CASSPGTNQETQYF. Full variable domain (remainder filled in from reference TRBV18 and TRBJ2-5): NAGVMQNPRHLVRRRGQEARLRCSPMKGHSHVYWYRQLPEEGLKFMVYLQKENIIDESGMPKERFSAEFPKEGPSILRIQQVVRGDSAAYFCASSPGTNQETQYFGPGTRLLVL.

CDR3 in DNA: TGTGCCAGCAATCTAGGCCCGTCGACTGCGGGGGGCTACACCTTC. Amino acid sequence: CASNLGPSTAGGYTF. The V call is TRBV2, the J call TRBJ1-2, with D hard to call. Germline V gives CDR1 SNHLY, CDR2 FYNNEI. This CDR3 region has 15 residues. Trimming removed 7 bases from V and 8 bases from J, with 23 bases in between.

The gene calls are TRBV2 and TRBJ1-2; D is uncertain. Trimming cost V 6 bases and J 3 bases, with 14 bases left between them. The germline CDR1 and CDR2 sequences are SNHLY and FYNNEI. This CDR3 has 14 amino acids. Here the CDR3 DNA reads TGTGCCAGCAGGGCCCGGGGAAAAGACTATGGCTACACCTTC. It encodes CASRARGKDYGYTF.

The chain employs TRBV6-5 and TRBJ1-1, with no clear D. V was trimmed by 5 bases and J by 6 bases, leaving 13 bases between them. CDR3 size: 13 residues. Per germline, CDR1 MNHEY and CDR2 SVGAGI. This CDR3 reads CASSPGGSPEAFF. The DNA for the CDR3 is TGTGCCAGCAGTCCCGGAGGGAGTCCTGAAGCTTTCTTT.

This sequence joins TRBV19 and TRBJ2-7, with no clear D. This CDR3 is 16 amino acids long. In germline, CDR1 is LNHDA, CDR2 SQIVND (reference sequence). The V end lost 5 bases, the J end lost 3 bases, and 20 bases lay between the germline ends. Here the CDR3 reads CASSPFRVLKSYEQYF. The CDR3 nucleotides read TGTGCCAGTAGTCCGTTCCGGGTCTTAAAGAGCTACGAGCAGTACTTC.

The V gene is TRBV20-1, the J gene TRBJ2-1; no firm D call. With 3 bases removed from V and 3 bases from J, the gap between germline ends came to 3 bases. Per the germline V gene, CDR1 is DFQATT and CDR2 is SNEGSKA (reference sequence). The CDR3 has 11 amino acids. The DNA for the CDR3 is TGCAGTGCTAGCATCTACAATGAGCAGTTCTTC. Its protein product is CSASIYNEQFF.

CDR3 in DNA: TGTGCCACCAGCCAGGGTTCCTACGAGCAGTACTTC. Amino acid sequence: CATSQGSYEQYF. The J gene is TRBJ2-7, the V gene TRBV24-1, with D possibly TRBD1 on 5 matching bases. There are 12 residues in the CDR3. Trimming left V 7 bases short and J 1 base short, with 7 bases between. Germline loops: CDR1 KGHDR, CDR2 SFDVKD.

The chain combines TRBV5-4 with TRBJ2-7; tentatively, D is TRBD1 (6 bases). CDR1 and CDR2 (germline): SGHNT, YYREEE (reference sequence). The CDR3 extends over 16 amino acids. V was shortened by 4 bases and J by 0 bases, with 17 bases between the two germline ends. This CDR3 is CASSAPFGTTSYEQYF. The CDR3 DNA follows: TGTGCCAGCAGCGCACCCTTCGGGACAACCTCCTACGAGCAGTACTTC.

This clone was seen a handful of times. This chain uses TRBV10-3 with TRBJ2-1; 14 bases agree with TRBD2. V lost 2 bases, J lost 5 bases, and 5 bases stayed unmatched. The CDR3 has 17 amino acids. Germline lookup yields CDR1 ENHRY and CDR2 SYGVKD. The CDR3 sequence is CAISERGTSGGHNEQFF. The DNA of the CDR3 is TGTGCCATCAGTGAGAGGGGGACTAGCGGGGGCCACAATGAGCAGTTCTTC.

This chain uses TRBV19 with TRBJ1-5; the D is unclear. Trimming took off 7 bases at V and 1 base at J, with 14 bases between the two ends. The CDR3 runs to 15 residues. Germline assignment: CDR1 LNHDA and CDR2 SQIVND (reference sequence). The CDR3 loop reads CASMERGFSNQPQHF. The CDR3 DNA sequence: TGTGCCAGTATGGAAAGAGGGTTCAGCAATCAGCCCCAGCATTTT.

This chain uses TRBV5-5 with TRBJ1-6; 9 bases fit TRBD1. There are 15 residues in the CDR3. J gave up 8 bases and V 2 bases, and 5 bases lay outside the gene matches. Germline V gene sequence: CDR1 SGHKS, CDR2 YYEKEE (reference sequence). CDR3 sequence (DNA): TGTGCCAGCAGCTTCTGGGACAGGGATGATTCACCCCTCCACTTT. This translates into CASSFWDRDDSPLHF.

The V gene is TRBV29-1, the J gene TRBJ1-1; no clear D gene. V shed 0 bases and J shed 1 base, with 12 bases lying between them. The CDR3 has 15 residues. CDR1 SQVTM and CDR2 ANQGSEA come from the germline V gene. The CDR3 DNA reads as TGCAGCGTTGAAGATCATCAGAACCCGAACACTGAAGCTTTCTTT. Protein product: CSVEDHQNPNTEAFF.

The CDR3 loop reads CASSADRGTSGRNEQFF. The DNA for the CDR3 is TGTGCCAGCAGCGCGGACAGGGGAACTAGCGGGAGAAATGAGCAGTTCTTC. The chain uses TRBV21-1 and TRBJ2-1; the table's TRBD2 call for D was not verified on the DNA. TRBV21-1 is noted as a pseudogene. The CDR3 is 17 amino acids.

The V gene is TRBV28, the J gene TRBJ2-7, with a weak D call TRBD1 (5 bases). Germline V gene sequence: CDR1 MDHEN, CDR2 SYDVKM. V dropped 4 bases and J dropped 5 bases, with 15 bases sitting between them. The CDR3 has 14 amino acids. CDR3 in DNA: TGTGCCAGCAGTTCGGACCCAACGGACAACGAGCAGTACTTC. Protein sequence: CASSSDPTDNEQYF.

The CDR3, as DNA: TGTGCCAGCAGTAAGGGACAGGTCACCGGGGAGCTGTTTTTT. It codes for CASSKGQVTGELFF. V usage is TRBV6-5 and J usage is TRBJ2-2; 8 bases match TRBD1. V gave up 5 bases and J gave up 4 bases; unmatched junction bases: 3. The CDR3 is made up of 14 amino acids. CDR1 and CDR2 from the germline V gene are MNHEY and SVGAGI.

CDR3 in amino acids: CASSTRQGREETQYF. The DNA of the CDR3 is TGCGCCAGCAGCACCCGACAGGGGCGGGAAGAGACCCAGTACTTC. The chain uses TRBV5-1 and TRBJ2-5; 8 bases fit TRBD1. CDR3 size: 15 residues. Germline values: CDR1 SGHRS, CDR2 YFSETQ. V shed 4 bases and J 3 bases; nucleotides not matched to a gene: 8.